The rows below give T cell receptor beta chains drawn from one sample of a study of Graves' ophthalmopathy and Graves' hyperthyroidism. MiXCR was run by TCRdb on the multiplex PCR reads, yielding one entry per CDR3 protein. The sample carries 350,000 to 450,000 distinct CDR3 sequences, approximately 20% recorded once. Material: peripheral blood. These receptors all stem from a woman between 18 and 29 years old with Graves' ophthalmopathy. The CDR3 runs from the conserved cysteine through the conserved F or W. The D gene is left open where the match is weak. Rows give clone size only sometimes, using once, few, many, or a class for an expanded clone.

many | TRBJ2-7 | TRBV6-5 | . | CASSYSRGPIYEQYF | TGTGCCAGCAGTTACTCAAGGGGACCGATCTACGAGCAGTACTTC
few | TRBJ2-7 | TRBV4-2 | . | CASSQDTSPGSYEQYF | TGTGCCAGCAGCCAGGACACCTCTCCGGGCTCCTACGAGCAGTACTTC
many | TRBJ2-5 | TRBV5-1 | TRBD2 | CAGSLGRLAGGHQETQYF | TGCGCCGGCAGCTTGGGTCGGCTAGCGGGGGGCCACCAAGAGACCCAGTACTTC
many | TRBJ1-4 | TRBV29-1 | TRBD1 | CSVLGTGLEKLFF | TGCAGCGTTCTCGGGACAGGGCTTGAAAAACTGTTTTTT
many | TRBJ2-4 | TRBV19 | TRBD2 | CASMGGLAVAKNIQYF | TGTGCCAGCATGGGGGGACTAGCGGTTGCCAAAAACATTCAGTACTTC
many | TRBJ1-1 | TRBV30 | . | CAWSATPPGVVTLNTEAFF | TGTGCCTGGAGTGCCACCCCCCCGGGAGTGGTGACCTTGAACACTGAAGCTTTCTTT
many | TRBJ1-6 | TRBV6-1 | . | CASNRRAGSYNSPLHF | TGTGCCAGCAATCGACGCGCGGGCTCCTATAATTCACCCCTCCACTTT
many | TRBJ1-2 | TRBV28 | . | CASSPFNYGYTF | TGTGCCAGCAGCCCATTTAACTATGGCTACACCTTC
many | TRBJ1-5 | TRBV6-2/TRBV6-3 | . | CASSPRGEDQPQHF | TGTGCCAGCAGCCCTCGGGGGGAAGATCAGCCCCAGCATTTT
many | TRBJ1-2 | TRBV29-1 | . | CSVEEGLNYGYTF | TGCAGCGTTGAAGAAGGCCTTAACTATGGCTACACCTTC
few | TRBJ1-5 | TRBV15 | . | CATSRDLHSNQPQHF | TGTGCCACCAGCAGAGATCTCCATAGCAATCAGCCCCAGCATTTT
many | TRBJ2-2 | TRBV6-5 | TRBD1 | CASIRTGDTGELFF | TGTGCCAGCATTAGGACAGGGGATACCGGGGAGCTGTTTTTT
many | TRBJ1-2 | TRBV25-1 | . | CASSDPGLEANYGYTF | TGTGCCAGCAGTGACCCCGGGTTAGAAGCTAACTATGGCTACACCTTC
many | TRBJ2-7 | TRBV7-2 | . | CASSLKVAELYEQYF | TGTGCCAGCAGCTTAAAGGTGGCGGAACTTTACGAGCAGTACTTC
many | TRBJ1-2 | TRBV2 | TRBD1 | CASRGTANYGYTF | TGTGCCAGCAGAGGGACAGCTAACTATGGCTACACCTTC
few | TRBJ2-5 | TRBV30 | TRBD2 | CAWSAGLAGETQYF | TGTGCCTGGAGCGCGGGCCTAGCGGGAGAGACCCAGTACTTC
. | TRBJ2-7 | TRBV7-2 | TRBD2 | CASSSPSGTSYEQYF | TGTGCCAGCAGCTCACCTAGCGGGACTTCCTACGAGCAGTACTTC
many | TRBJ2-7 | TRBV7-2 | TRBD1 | CASREDRGAIYEQYF | TGTGCCAGCAGAGAAGACAGGGGCGCGATCTACGAGCAGTACTTC
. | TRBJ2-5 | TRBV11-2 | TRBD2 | CASSFGTSPLQPGGTQYF | TGTGCCAGCAGCTTCGGGACTAGCCCCCTACAACCCGGGGGGACCCAGTACTTC
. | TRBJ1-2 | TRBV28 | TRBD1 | CASRRTGGRGYTF | TGTGCCAGCAGACGGACAGGGGGCAGGGGCTACACCTTC
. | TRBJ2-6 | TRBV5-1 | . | CASSFPGRLQDLTF | TGCGCCAGCAGCTTTCCGGGCAGACTGCAGGACCTGACTTTC
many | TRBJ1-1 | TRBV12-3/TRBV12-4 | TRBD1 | CASSPGTGGNTEAFF | TGTGCCAGCAGCCCCGGGACAGGGGGAAACACTGAAGCTTTCTTT
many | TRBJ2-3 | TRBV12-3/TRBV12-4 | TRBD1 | CASRPGQGRRRDTQYF | TGTGCCAGCAGACCCGGACAGGGCCGCCGTAGAGATACGCAGTATTTT
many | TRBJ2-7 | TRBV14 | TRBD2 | CASSQGLAGAYEQYF | TGTGCCAGCAGCCAAGGACTAGCGGGTGCCTACGAGCAGTACTTC
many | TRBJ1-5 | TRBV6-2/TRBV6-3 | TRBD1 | CASSQSRQGAKWQPQHF | TGTGCCAGCAGCCAATCAAGACAGGGGGCGAAATGGCAGCCCCAGCATTTT
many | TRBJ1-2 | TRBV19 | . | CASTDYGGPYGYTF | TGTGCCAGTACTGATTATGGGGGTCCCTATGGCTACACCTTC
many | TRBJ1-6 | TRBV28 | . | CASSLTGRRDSPLHF | TGTGCCAGCAGTTTAACGGGGCGCCGAGATTCACCCCTCCACTTT
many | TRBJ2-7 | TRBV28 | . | CASSSPQGEQYF | TGTGCCAGCAGTTCCCCCCAGGGAGAGCAGTACTTC
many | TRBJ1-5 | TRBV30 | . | CAWSAQGFNQPQHF | TGTGCCTGGAGTGCGCAGGGTTTCAATCAGCCCCAGCATTTT
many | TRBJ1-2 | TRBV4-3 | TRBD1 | CASSQDQGARDGYTF | TGCGCCAGCAGCCAAGATCAGGGGGCAAGGGATGGCTACACCTTC
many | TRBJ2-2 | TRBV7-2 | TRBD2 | CASSSGGAPNTGELFF | TGTGCCAGCAGCTCCGGGGGGGCCCCGAACACCGGGGAGCTGTTTTTT
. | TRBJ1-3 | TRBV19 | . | CASSIEGRGNTIYF | TGTGCCAGTAGTATTGAGGGTCGCGGAAACACCATATATTTT
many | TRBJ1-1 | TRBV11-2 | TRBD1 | CASSRQGGGEAAFF | TGTGCCAGCAGCCGACAGGGCGGGGGGGAGGCAGCTTTCTTT
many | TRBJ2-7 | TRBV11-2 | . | CASSPTVDPYEQYF | TGTGCCAGCAGCCCAACCGTAGATCCCTACGAGCAGTACTTC
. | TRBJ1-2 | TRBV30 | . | CAWSEAGGYGYTF | TGTGCCTGGAGTGAAGCTGGGGGCTATGGCTACACCTTC
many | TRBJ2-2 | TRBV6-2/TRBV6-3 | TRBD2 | CASSFGLAANTGELFF | TGTGCCAGCAGTTTTGGACTAGCGGCGAACACCGGGGAGCTGTTTTTT
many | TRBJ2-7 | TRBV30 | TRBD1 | CASGQGWGEQYF | TGTGCCTCCGGACAGGGGTGGGGCGAGCAGTACTTC
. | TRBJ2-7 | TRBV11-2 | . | CASSRMGGGTMVGQYF | TGTGCCAGCAGCCGAATGGGGGGCGGGACGATGGTAGGGCAGTACTTC
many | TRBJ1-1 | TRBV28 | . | CASGVSGKTEAFF | TGTGCCAGCGGGGTGTCGGGGAAAACTGAAGCTTTCTTT
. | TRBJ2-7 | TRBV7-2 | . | CASSFRSSAYEQYF | TGTGCCAGCAGCTTCCGATCGTCCGCCTACGAGCAGTACTTC
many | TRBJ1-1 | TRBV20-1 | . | CSARAVAVNAEAFF | TGCAGTGCTAGAGCAGTAGCCGTGAACGCTGAAGCTTTCTTT
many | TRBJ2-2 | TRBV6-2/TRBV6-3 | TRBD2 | CASSYLGLADTGELFF | TGTGCCAGCAGTTACCTGGGACTAGCGGACACCGGGGAGCTGTTTTTT
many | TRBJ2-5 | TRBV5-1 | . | CASSWGRDLTRQETQYF | TGCGCCAGCAGTTGGGGACGGGATTTGACCCGACAAGAGACCCAGTACTTC
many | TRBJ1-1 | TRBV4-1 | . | CASSQVSGGNTEAFF | TGCGCCAGCAGCCAAGTATCGGGGGGGAACACTGAAGCTTTCTTT
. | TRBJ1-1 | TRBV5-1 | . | CASSFNPDLWAEAFF | TGCGCCAGCAGCTTCAATCCAGATTTATGGGCTGAAGCTTTCTTT
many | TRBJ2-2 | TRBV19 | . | CASSIGGDRSTGELFF | TGTGCCAGTAGTATAGGGGGGGACAGAAGTACCGGGGAGCTGTTTTTT
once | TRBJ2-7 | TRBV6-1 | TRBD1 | CASSRRDREYEQYF | TGTGCCAGCAGTCGCCGGGACAGGGAGTACGAGCAGTACTTC
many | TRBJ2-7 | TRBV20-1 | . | CSARDEGLKFYEQYF | TGCAGTGCTAGAGATGAGGGGTTGAAGTTCTACGAGCAGTACTTC
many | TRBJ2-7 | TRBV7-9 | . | CASSPLKEQYF | TGTGCCAGCAGCCCCCTGAAAGAGCAGTACTTC
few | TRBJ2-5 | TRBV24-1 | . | CATDNGVGETQYF | TGTGCCACCGATAATGGGGTTGGAGAGACCCAGTACTTC
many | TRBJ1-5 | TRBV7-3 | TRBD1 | CASSFGVWTGRRSIDQPQHF | TGTGCCAGCAGCTTCGGGGTTTGGACAGGGAGGAGGTCAATTGATCAGCCCCAGCATTTT
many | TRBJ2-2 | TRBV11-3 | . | CASSLDGATGELFF | TGTGCCAGCAGCTTAGATGGGGCGACCGGGGAGCTGTTTTTT
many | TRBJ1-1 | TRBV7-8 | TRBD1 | CASSAPTGSGLNTEAFF | TGTGCCAGCAGCGCGCCGACAGGGTCTGGACTGAACACTGAAGCTTTCTTT
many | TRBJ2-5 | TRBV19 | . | CASSMGRGRTQYF | TGTGCCAGTAGTATGGGTCGGGGGAGGACCCAGTACTTC
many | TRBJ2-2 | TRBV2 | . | CASSGTSTGELFF | TGTGCCAGCAGTGGGACTTCTACCGGGGAGCTGTTTTTT